The entry below gives a single T cell receptor (beta chain) sequence along with its context. The antigen is undetermined. Measured with immunoSEQ multiplex PCR; TCRdb has only the in-frame clones, and not every one. The sample comprises about 140,000 clones, roughly nine tenths of which are singletons, and 1.5% to 2% rests with the top ten. This record comes from a study of T cell responses to AZD1222 COVID-19 vaccine. Broader study findings: The reported proportion of spike-specific TCRs targeting unmutated variant regions was nearly half.

The CDR3 is 15 amino acids. Germline CDR1 reads MNHEY; CDR2 reads SVGAGI. V dropped 6 bases and J dropped 1 base, with 10 bases sitting between them. Sequencing used peripheral blood, obtained on day 0 of AZD1222 vaccination. The receptor was derived from an adult in good health. The V and J genes are TRBV6-5 and TRBJ1-6; unclear D gene. DNA for the CDR3: TGTGCCAGCAGCCGGTCCCGATCCTATAATTCACCCCTCCACTTT. Its translation: CASSRSRSYNSPLHF.